The source of this T cell receptor beta chain is a study of response to subunit inactivated influenza vaccine. Findings and caveats of the study: Only a handful of new T cells, the authors suggested, are recruited with each seasonal influenza vaccination.

MiXCR, run by TCRdb on the RT-PCR reads, gives a single entry per CDR3 protein. The table shows fewer than 700,000 distinct CDR3 sequences, with 10% to 15% occurring only once. CDR3 length: 17 amino acids. Losses at the gene ends were 5 bases for V and 1 base for J; bases not matched to a gene: 7. CDR1 and CDR2 (germline): MDHEN, SYDVKM. This clonotype was detected only once. Antigen unknown. The rearrangement uses TRBV28 and TRBJ2-2; 10 bases fit TRBD1. The sequence came from a man in his fifties who received an inactivated influenza vaccine. The sequences come from PBMCs from blood, collected roughly 48 days after vaccination. Here the CDR3 DNA reads TGTGCCAGCAGTCCACTCGGGACAGGGGTGAACACCGGGGAGCTGTTTTTT. Encoded protein: CASSPLGTGVNTGELFF.